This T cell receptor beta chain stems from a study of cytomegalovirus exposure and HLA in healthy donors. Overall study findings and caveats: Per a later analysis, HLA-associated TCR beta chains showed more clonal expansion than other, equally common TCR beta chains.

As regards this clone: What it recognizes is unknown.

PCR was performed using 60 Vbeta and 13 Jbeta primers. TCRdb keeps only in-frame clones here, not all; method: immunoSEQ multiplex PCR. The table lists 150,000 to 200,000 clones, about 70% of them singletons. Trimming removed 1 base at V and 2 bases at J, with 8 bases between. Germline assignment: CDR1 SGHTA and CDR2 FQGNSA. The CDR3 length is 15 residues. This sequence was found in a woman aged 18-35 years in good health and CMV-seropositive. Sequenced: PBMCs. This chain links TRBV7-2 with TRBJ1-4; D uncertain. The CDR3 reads CASSLVGRTNEKLFF. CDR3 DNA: TGTGCCAGCAGCTTAGTCGGGAGGACTAATGAAAAACTGTTTTTT. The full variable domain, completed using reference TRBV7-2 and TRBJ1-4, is GAGVSQSPSNKVTEKGKDVELRCDPISGHTALYWYRQSLGQGLEFLIYFQGNSAPDKSGLPSDRFSAERTGGSVSTLTIQRTQQEDSAVYLCASSLVGRTNEKLFFGSGTQLSVL.